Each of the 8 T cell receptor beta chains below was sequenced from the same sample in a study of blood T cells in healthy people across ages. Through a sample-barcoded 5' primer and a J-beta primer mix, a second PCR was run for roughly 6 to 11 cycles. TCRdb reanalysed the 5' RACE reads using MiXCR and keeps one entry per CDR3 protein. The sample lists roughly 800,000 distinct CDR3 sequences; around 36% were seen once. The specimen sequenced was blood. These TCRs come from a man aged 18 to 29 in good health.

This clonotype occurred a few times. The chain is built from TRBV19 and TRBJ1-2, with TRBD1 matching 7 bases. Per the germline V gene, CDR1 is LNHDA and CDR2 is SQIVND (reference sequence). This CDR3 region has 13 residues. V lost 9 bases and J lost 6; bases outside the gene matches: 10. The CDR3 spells CASAYQGEDGYTF. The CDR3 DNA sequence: TGTGCCAGCGCGTATCAGGGGGAGGATGGCTACACCTTC.

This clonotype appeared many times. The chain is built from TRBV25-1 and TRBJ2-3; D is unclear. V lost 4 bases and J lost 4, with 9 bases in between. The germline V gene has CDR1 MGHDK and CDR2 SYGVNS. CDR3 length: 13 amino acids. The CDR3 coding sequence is TGTGCCAGCAGTGTCGGTTACGCAGATACGCAGTATTTT. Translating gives CASSVGYADTQYF.

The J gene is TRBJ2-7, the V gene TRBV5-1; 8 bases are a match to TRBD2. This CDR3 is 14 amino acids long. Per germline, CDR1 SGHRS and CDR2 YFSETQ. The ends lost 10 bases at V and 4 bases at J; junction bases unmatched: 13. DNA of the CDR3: TGCGCCGGACCGAGACGGGAGGGCAGGTACGAGCAGTACTTC. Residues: CAGPRREGRYEQYF.

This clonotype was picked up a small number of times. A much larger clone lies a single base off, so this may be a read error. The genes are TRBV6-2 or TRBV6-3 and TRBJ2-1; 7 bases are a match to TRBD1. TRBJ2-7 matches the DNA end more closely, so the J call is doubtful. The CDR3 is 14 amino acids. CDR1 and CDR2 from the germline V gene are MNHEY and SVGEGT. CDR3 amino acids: CASRPGQSYNEQYF. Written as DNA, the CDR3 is TGTGCCAGCAGACCGGGACAGTCCTACAATGAGCAGTACTTC.

The CDR3 bases are TGTGCCAGCAGCCAATTCGGGGGCTCCTATAATTCACCCCTCCACTTT. Translation gives CASSQFGGSYNSPLHF. The chain is built from TRBV4-2 and TRBJ1-6; the D gene is possibly TRBD1 (5 bases). Trimming took 2 bases from V and 0 from J, leaving 8 bases between them. The CDR3 has 16 residues. CDR1 is LGHNA and CDR2 is YNFKEQ in the germline V gene.

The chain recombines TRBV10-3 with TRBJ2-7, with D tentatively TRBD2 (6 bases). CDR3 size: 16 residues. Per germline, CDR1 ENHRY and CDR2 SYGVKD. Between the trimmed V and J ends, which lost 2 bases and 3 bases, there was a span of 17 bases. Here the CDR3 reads CAISERGGGSDYEQYF. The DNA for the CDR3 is TGTGCCATCAGTGAGCGGGGAGGAGGATCTGACTACGAGCAGTACTTC.

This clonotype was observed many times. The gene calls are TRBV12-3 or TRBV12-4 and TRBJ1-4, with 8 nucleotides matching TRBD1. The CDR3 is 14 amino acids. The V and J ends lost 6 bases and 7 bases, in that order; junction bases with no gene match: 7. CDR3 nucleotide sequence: TGTGCCAGCAGCTCCAGGGGGCGAGGTGAAAAACTGTTTTTT. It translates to CASSSRGRGEKLFF.

The CDR3 sequence: CASSSSPLNEQFF. The CDR3 DNA sequence: TGTGCCAGCAGCTCATCCCCCCTCAATGAGCAGTTCTTC. The chain carries TRBV5-5 and TRBJ2-1; D is unresolved. The CDR3 consists of 13 residues. The germline gives CDR1 SGHKS, CDR2 YYEKEE (reference sequence). Trimming stripped 3 bases from V and 6 bases from J, with 10 bases between.